A single sample gave rise to the 26 T cell receptor beta chains below, sequenced in a study of breast tumors, draining lymph nodes, adjacent tissues. MiXCR was run by TCRdb on the multiplex PCR reads, yielding one entry per CDR3 protein. The sample lists roughly 70,000 distinct CDR3 sequences, over 40% seen once, with almost 8.5% in the top ten. The sequenced sample was breast tumor tissue. These receptors came from a female donor with breast cancer. Some clones in this sample may be carry-over from other donors' samples.

This clonotype came up a few times. The chain is built from TRBV4-1 and TRBJ1-1; 7 bases map to TRBD1. The germline gives CDR1 MGHRA, CDR2 YSYEKL. The CDR3 extends over 13 amino acids. J lost 2 bases, V lost 8 bases, and 5 bases had no gene match. The CDR3 coding sequence is TGCGCCAGCTTAGGGGGCCCAAACACTGAAGCTTTCTTT. Amino acid sequence: CASLGGPNTEAFF.

This clonotype was seen many times. The rearrangement joins TRBV20-1 to TRBJ2-1; 9 bases map to TRBD2. V shed 3 bases and J 14 bases; nucleotides not matched to a gene: 17. Germline V gene data show CDR1 as DFQATT and CDR2 as SNEGSKA (reference sequence). The CDR3 runs 15 residues. The CDR3 protein is CSARPALAGSTVEFF. CDR3 sequence (DNA): TGCAGTGCTAGGCCGGCACTAGCGGGTTCCACTGTAGAGTTCTTC.

In its sample, this clonotype was seen many times. The rearrangement uses TRBV18 and TRBJ2-3; no definite D call. In germline, CDR1 is KGHSH, CDR2 LQKENI. V shed 2 bases and J shed 3 bases, with 3 bases lying between them. The CDR3 totals 12 residues. The CDR3 here is CASSPGTDTQYF. The CDR3 region has the DNA TGTGCCAGCTCACCAGGGACAGATACGCAGTATTTT.

This clonotype is medium-sized (0.01 to 0.1%) within its sample. This sequence joins TRBV5-1 and TRBJ2-3, with 14 bases fitting TRBD2. The CDR3 has 19 residues. Germline CDR1 reads SGHRS; CDR2 reads YFSETQ. V lost 3 bases to trimming and J lost 3 bases; unmatched junction nucleotides: 12. The CDR3 spells CASSSRGLAGAGRTDTQYF. The CDR3 region has the DNA TGCGCCAGCAGCTCTCGGGGACTAGCGGGAGCGGGGAGAACAGATACGCAGTATTTT.

This clonotype was seen many times. The chain links TRBV24-1 to TRBJ1-2; 8 bases are a match to TRBD1. The V and J ends lost 2 bases and 4 bases, in that order; junction bases with no gene match: 5. Germline CDR1 reads KGHDR; CDR2 reads SFDVKD. The CDR3 length is 15 residues. CDR3 sequence: CATSDSQGARYGYTF. The DNA for the CDR3 is TGTGCCACCAGTGATTCGCAGGGGGCACGCTATGGCTACACCTTC.

In its sample, this clonotype was seen many times. The chain recombines TRBV5-1 with TRBJ2-7; D may be TRBD1 (6 bases). The CDR3 has 16 amino acids. Trimming pared 2 bases from V and 6 bases from J, leaving 21 bases between. From germline, CDR1 is SGHRS and CDR2 YFSETQ. The CDR3 loop reads CASSFFPEAGAGEQYF. The CDR3 nucleotides are TGCGCCAGCAGCTTTTTCCCCGAGGCAGGGGCGGGCGAGCAGTACTTC.

A single count supports this clonotype. V gene TRBV9 combines with J gene TRBJ1-6; perhaps TRBD1 as D (5 bases). Trimming left V 3 bases short and J 5 bases short, with 9 bases between. Per germline, CDR1 SGDLS and CDR2 YYNGEE. This CDR3 contains 14 residues. Written as DNA, the CDR3 is TGTGCCAGCAGCGAGGGACGGAATAATTCACCCCTCCACTTT. Its protein is CASSEGRNNSPLHF.

The gene calls are TRBV5-6 and TRBJ2-2; TRBD1 matches 10 bases. Germline-derived CDR1 and CDR2 are SGHDT and YYEEEE. The CDR3 is 16 residues long. The V and J ends lost 4 bases and 7 bases, in that order; junction bases with no gene match: 10. CDR3 amino acids: CASSTGTGEWGGELFF. The CDR3 DNA reads as TGTGCCAGCAGCACCGGGACAGGGGAGTGGGGCGGGGAGCTGTTTTTT.

The chain links TRBV9 to TRBJ1-1; TRBD1 might be the D (5 bases). Trimming removed 5 bases from V and 0 bases from J, with 5 bases in between. Germline assignment: CDR1 SGDLS and CDR2 YYNGEE. The CDR3 covers 12 residues. This CDR3 is CASRGVNTEAFF. CDR3 DNA sequence: TGTGCCAGCAGGGGGGTGAACACTGAAGCTTTCTTT.

Points on this clonotype: Germline and junction disagree at one end, which may indicate a read error. The J gene is TRBJ1-1, the V gene TRBV6-2 or TRBV6-3; D gene ambiguous. This CDR3 is 15 amino acids long. CDR1 MNHEY and CDR2 SVGEGT come from the germline V gene. In nucleotides, the CDR3 is TGTGCCAGCAGTGACCCCAGTAGTGGGAACGCTGAAGCTTTCTTT. Its protein product is CASSDPSSGNAEAFF.

V usage is TRBV9 and J usage is TRBJ2-6, with unresolved D. The CDR3 runs 14 residues. The germline V gene encodes CDR1 SGDLS and CDR2 YYNGEE. Trimming removed 4 bases at V and 10 bases at J, with 15 bases between. Written as DNA, the CDR3 is TGTGCCAGCAGCTTTGGGTCTGGGAATAACGTCCTGACTTTC. Its translation is CASSFGSGNNVLTF.

This clonotype showed up many times. The chain recombines TRBV2 with TRBJ2-2; D unresolved. The germline V gene has CDR1 SNHLY and CDR2 FYNNEI. The CDR3 is 13 amino acids. The V and J ends lost 2 bases and 6 bases respectively, with 7 bases between them. CDR3 in amino acids: CASSERVSGELFF. The DNA for the CDR3 is TGTGCCAGCAGTGAAAGGGTTTCCGGGGAGCTGTTTTTT.

V usage is TRBV7-3 and J usage is TRBJ2-4, with D possibly being TRBD1 or TRBD2 (5 bases each). This CDR3 has 15 amino acids. Germline CDR1 reads SGHTA; CDR2 reads FQGTGA. V was cut by 5 bases and J by 0 bases, with 11 bases left in between. DNA for the CDR3: TGTGCCAGCAGCCCGGGACCCACAGCCAAAAACATTCAGTACTTC. Translating gives CASSPGPTAKNIQYF.

This clonotype showed up just a few times. The chain carries TRBV6-2 or TRBV6-3 and TRBJ1-5, with D maybe TRBD1 (6 bases). The CDR3 runs to 15 residues. The germline gives CDR1 MNHEY, CDR2 SVGEGT. Trimming cost V 4 bases and J 9 bases, with 19 bases left between them. CDR3 nucleotide sequence: TGTGCCAGCAGTTGGGTCCTAGGGGGATCAGGGCCCCAGCATTTT. Its translation is CASSWVLGGSGPQHF.

This clonotype was seen ten or more times. The CDR3 DNA reads as TGTGCCACCAGCAGAGGATCAGGGGACCACTCCTACGAGCAGTACTTC. This encodes CATSRGSGDHSYEQYF. This chain connects TRBV15 to TRBJ2-7; tentatively, D is TRBD1 (6 bases). The CDR3 consists of 16 residues. Trimming stripped 1 base from V and 0 bases from J, with 13 bases between. Germline assignment: CDR1 LNHNV and CDR2 YYDKDF (reference sequence).

The V and J genes are TRBV7-2 and TRBJ2-3; possible D gene TRBD1, 5 bases. V dropped 2 bases and J dropped 4 bases, with 25 bases sitting between them. This CDR3 comprises 19 residues. Germline lookup yields CDR1 SGHTA and CDR2 FQGNSA. The CDR3 DNA is TGTGCCAGCAGCTTAAGGGGAACTTTCGCGACACCCAGCCCAGATACGCAGTATTTT. This codes for CASSLRGTFATPSPDTQYF.

In this sample, this clonotype turned up once. J is TRBJ1-3 and V is TRBV20-1; 8 bases align to TRBD1. Trimming at V came to 4 bases and at J to 7 bases, leaving 3 bases not matched to a gene. Germline lookup yields CDR1 DFQATT and CDR2 SNEGSKA (reference sequence). The CDR3 length is 12 residues. Here the CDR3 reads CSAITGGNTIYF. CDR3 DNA sequence: TGCAGTGCTATCACAGGGGGGAACACCATATATTTT.

This clonotype was detected ten times or more. V and J are TRBV7-9 and TRBJ2-2, with 10 bases matching TRBD1. From germline, CDR1 is SEHNR and CDR2 FQNEAQ (reference sequence). After removal of 3 bases from V and 7 bases from J, the junction contained 2 bases not matched to a gene. The CDR3 contains 14 residues. CDR3 sequence (DNA): TGTGCCAGCAGCTTTCGGGACAGGGGCGGGGAGCTGTTTTTT. It specifies CASSFRDRGGELFF.

There are many counts of this clonotype. This chain connects TRBV20-1 to TRBJ2-3, with 8 positions matching TRBD2. There are 13 residues in the CDR3. Unmatched junction bases numbered 5, after V lost 3 bases and J lost 6 bases. CDR1 is DFQATT and CDR2 is SNEGSKA in the germline V gene (reference sequence). In DNA form, the CDR3 reads TGCAGTGCTAGCGGGAGGGCGTTGGATACGCAGTATTTT. It yields the protein CSASGRALDTQYF.

This clonotype was observed at least ten times. The V gene is TRBV19, the J gene TRBJ1-6, with a tentative D call TRBD1 (6 bases). The CDR3 consists of 14 residues. The V and J ends lost 0 bases and 13 bases respectively, with 13 bases between them. Germline lookup yields CDR1 LNHDA and CDR2 SQIVND (reference sequence). For the CDR3, the DNA is TGTGCCAGTAGTATAGAGTTCCAGGGGTCCCCCCTCCACTTT. Protein sequence: CASSIEFQGSPLHF.

This clonotype has a count of ten or more. A much larger clone differs by one base, so this may be a read error. The rearrangement uses TRBV7-6 and TRBJ2-6; D may be TRBD1 (5 bases). Germline V CDR1 and CDR2: SGHVS, FNYEAQ. The CDR3 consists of 15 residues. CDR3 protein: CASSLQITGANVLPF. In DNA form, the CDR3 reads TGTGCCAGCAGCTTGCAGATCACTGGGGCCAACGTCCTGCCTTTC.

Remarks on this clonotype: The junction differs from germline at one of its ends, possibly a read error. V and J are TRBV11-1 and TRBJ2-5, with 8 bases lining up with TRBD2. From germline, CDR1 is SGHAT and CDR2 FQDESV (reference sequence). The CDR3 runs to 15 residues. The CDR3 DNA sequence: TGTGCCAGCAGCTTTAGCGGGGTGGACCAAGAGGCCCAGTACTTC. Amino acid sequence: CASSFSGVDQEAQYF.

Details on this clonotype: A much bigger clone sits one base away, suggesting this may be a read error. The chain combines TRBV6-4 with TRBJ1-5, with unresolved D. There are 15 residues in the CDR3. Germline CDR1 is MRHNA and CDR2 is SNTAGT. The CDR3 coding sequence is TGTACCAGCAGTCACCCCCGCGCGGGGAATCAGCCCCAGCATTTT. Translation: CTSSHPRAGNQPQHF.

With respect to this clonotype: This may stem from a read error, because a much larger clone lies one nucleotide away. The chain combines TRBV11-3 with TRBJ1-3; D is uncertain. Germline V gene data show CDR1 as SGHNT and CDR2 as YENEEA. The CDR3 sequence is 13 residues long. The CDR3 protein is CASREDSGTTIYF. The CDR3 DNA reads TGTGCCAGCAGGGAGGACTCTGGAACCACCATATATTTT.

This sequence joins TRBV20-1 and TRBJ2-2; D gene uncertain. The germline V gene has CDR1 DFQATT and CDR2 SNEGSKA (reference sequence). The CDR3 totals 15 residues. V shed 1 base and J shed 6 bases, with 15 bases lying between them. The CDR3 reads CSARVKLASAGELFF. CDR3 nucleotide sequence: TGCAGTGCTAGAGTAAAGTTAGCTTCGGCCGGGGAGCTGTTTTTT.

In its sample, this clonotype was seen many times. This chain links TRBV20-1 with TRBJ2-1; 12 positions agree with TRBD2. The J segment lost 4 bases and the V segment lost 6 bases, leaving 4 bases of the junction unmatched. Per the germline V gene, CDR1 is DFQATT and CDR2 is SNEGSKA (reference sequence). The CDR3 sequence is 14 residues long. Written as DNA, the CDR3 is TGCAGTGCAAAAGGGACTAGCGGGTACAATGAGCAGTTCTTC. This codes for CSAKGTSGYNEQFF.